This entry is about one T cell receptor (beta chain). The antigen remains undetermined. The entry originates in a study of T cell responses to AZD1222 COVID-19 vaccine. Findings and caveats of the study: With two AZD1222 doses given, Spike-specific TCR breadth and depth both rose. Donors were largely white British and mainly female; clonal diversity was possibly underestimated. Baseline seropositivity occurred in only a handful of AZD1222 recipients.

Germline CDR1 is SGHRS and CDR2 is YFSETQ. Trimming cost V 2 bases and J 1 base, with 18 bases left between them. CDR3 length: 18 residues. The method was immunoSEQ multiplex PCR; TCRdb's version includes in-frame clones alone and lacks a portion of them. Here the sample table reports about 140,000 clones. The receptor was isolated from an adult in good health. The chain recombines TRBV5-1 with TRBJ1-4, with a tentative D call TRBD1 (5 bases). Sequenced input: peripheral blood. The CDR3 loop is CASSFGSTGRVTNEKLFF. In DNA form, the CDR3 reads TGCGCCAGCAGCTTCGGTAGTACAGGCCGCGTAACTAATGAAAAACTGTTTTTT.